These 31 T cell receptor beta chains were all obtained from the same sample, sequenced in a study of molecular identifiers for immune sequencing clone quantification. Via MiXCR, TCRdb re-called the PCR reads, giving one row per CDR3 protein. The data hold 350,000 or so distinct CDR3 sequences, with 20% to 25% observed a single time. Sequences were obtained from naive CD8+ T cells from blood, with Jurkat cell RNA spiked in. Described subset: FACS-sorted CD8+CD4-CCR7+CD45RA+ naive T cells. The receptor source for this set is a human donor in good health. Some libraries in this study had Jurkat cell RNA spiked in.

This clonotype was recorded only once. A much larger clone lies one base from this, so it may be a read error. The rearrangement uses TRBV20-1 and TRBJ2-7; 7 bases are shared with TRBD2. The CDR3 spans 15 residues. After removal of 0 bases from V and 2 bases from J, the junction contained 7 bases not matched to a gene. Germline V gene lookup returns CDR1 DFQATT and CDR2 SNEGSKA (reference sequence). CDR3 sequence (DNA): TGCAGTGCTAGAGATCTAGCGGAGGAGACCTACGAGCAGTACTTC. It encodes CSARDLAEETYEQYF.

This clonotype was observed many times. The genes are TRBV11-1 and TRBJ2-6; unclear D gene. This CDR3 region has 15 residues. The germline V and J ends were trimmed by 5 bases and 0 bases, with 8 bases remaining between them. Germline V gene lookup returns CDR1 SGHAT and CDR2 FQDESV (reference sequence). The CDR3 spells CASSRSFSGANVLTF. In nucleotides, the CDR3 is TGTGCCAGCAGCCGTTCATTCTCTGGGGCCAACGTCCTGACTTTC.

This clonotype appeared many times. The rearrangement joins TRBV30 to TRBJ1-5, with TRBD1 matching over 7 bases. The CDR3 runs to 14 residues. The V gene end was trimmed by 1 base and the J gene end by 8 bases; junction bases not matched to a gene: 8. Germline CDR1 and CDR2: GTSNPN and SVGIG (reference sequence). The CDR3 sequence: CAWSATGPWKPQHF. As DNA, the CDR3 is TGTGCCTGGAGTGCGACAGGGCCATGGAAGCCCCAGCATTTT.

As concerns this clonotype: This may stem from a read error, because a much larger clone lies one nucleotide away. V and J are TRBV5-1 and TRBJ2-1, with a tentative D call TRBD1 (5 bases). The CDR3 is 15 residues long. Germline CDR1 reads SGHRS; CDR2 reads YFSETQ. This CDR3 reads CACSYRQINSNEQFF. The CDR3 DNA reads TGCGCCTGCAGCTATCGACAGATAAACTCCAATGAGCAGTTCTTC.

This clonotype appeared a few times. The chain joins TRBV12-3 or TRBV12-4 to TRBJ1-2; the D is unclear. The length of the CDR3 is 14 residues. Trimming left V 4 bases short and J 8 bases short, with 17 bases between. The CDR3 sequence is CASSSPEGSKGYTF. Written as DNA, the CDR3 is TGTGCCAGCAGTTCCCCTGAGGGATCAAAAGGCTACACCTTC.

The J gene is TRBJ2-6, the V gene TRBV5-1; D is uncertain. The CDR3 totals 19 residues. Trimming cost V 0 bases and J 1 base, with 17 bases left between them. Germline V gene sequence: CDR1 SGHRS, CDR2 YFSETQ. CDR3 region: CASSLDSPFILSGANVLTF. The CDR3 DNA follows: TGCGCCAGCAGCTTGGACAGTCCCTTTATCCTTTCTGGGGCCAACGTCCTGACTTTC. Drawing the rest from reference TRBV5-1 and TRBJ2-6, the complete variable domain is KAGVTQTPRYLIKTRGQQVTLSCSPISGHRSVSWYQQTPGQGLQFLFEYFSETQRNKGNFPGRFSGRQFSNSRSEMNVSTLELGDSALYLCASSLDSPFILSGANVLTFGAGSRLTVL.

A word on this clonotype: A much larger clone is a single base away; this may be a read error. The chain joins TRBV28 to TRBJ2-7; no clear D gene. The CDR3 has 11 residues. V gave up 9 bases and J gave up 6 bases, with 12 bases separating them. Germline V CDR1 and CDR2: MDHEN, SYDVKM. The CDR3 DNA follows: TGTGCCAGTAGGGTTGGCCCCGAGCAGTACTTC. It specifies CASRVGPEQYF.

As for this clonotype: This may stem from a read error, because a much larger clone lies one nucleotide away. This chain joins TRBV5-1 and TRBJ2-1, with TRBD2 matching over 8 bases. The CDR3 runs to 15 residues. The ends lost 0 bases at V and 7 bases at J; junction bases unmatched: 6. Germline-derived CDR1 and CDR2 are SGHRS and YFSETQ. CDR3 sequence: CASSLGAGDRNEQFF. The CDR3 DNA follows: TGCGCCAGCAGCTTGGGAGCGGGAGATAGGAATGAGCAGTTCTTC.

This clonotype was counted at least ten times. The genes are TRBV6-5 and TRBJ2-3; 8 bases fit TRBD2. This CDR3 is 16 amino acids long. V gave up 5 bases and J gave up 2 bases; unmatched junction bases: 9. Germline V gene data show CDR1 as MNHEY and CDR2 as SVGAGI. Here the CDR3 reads CASSHQREYITDTQYF. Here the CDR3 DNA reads TGTGCCAGCAGTCACCAGCGGGAGTATATCACAGATACGCAGTATTTT.

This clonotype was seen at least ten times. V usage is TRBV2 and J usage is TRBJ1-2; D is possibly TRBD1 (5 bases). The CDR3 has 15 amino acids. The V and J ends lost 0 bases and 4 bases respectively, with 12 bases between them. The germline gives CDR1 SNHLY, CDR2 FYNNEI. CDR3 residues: CASSEASGDFYGYTF. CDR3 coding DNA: TGTGCCAGCAGTGAAGCTAGCGGGGACTTCTATGGCTACACCTTC.

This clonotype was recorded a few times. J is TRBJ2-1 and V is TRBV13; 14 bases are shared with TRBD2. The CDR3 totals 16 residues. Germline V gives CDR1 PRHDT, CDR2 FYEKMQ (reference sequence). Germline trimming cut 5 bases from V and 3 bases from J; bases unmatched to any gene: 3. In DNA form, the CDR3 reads TGTGCCAGCAGCCTGACTAGCGGGGGGGTCTACAATGAGCAGTTCTTC. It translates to CASSLTSGGVYNEQFF.

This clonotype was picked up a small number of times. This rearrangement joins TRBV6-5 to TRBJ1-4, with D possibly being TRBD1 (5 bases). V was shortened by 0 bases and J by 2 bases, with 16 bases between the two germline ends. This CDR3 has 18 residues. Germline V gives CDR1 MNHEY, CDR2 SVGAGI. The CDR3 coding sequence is TGTGCCAGCAGTTACTCCGGAGGGCCTTGGGGGACTAATGAAAAACTGTTTTTT. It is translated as CASSYSGGPWGTNEKLFF.

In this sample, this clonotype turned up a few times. The CDR3 spells CASSLTYRVADTQYF. The CDR3 DNA follows: TGTGCCAGCAGCTTAACATATCGGGTGGCAGATACGCAGTATTTT. This chain links TRBV11-2 with TRBJ2-3, with D unclear. Germline-derived CDR1 and CDR2 are SGHAT and FQNNGV. There are 15 residues in the CDR3. V gave up 2 bases and J gave up 4 bases, with 13 bases separating them.

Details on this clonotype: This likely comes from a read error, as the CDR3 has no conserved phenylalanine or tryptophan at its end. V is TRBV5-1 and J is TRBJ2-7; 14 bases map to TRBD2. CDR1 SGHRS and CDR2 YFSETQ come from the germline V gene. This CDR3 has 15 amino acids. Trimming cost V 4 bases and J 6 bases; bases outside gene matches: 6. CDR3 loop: CASSTGLAGDFEQYL. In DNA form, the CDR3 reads TGCGCCAGCAGCACGGGACTAGCGGGAGATTTCGAGCAGTACCTC.

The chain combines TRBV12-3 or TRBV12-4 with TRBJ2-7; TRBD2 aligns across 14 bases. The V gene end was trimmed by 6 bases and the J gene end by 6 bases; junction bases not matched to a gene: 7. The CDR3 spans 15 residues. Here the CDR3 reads CASRTTSGGACEQYF. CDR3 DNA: TGTGCCAGCAGAACGACTAGCGGGGGGGCCTGCGAGCAGTACTTC.

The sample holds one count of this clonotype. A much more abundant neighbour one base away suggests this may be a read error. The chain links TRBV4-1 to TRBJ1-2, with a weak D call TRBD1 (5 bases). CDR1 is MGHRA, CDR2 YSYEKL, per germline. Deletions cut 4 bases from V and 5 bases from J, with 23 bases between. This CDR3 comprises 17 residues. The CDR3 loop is CASSRDAYRQIDYGYTF. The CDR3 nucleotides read TGCGCCAGCAGCCGAGACGCATACAGACAGATAGATTATGGCTACACCTTC.

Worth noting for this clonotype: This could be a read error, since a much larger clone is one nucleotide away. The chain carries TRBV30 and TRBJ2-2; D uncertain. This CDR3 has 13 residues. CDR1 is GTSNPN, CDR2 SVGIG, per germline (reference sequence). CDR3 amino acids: CAWSSTNTGELFF. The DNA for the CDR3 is TGTGCCTGGAGTTCAACGAATACCGGGGAGCTGTTTTTT.

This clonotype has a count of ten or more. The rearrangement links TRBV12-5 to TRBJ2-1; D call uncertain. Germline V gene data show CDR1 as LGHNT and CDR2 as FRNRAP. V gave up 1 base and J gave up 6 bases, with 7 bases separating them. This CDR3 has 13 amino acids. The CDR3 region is CASGLGSFNEQFF. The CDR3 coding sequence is TGTGCTAGTGGTTTGGGTAGCTTCAATGAGCAGTTCTTC.

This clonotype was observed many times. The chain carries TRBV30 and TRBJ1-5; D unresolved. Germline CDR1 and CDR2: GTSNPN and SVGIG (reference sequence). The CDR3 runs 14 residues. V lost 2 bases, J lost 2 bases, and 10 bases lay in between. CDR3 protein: CAWSRGSGNQPQHF. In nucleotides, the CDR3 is TGTGCCTGGAGTAGAGGGTCGGGCAATCAGCCCCAGCATTTT.

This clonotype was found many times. The CDR3 DNA reads TGTGCCAGTATCCGGACAGGGGGTGAGCAGTACTTC. Translating it yields CASIRTGGEQYF. V is TRBV19 and J is TRBJ2-7; 10 bases are a match to TRBD1. V lost 7 bases to trimming and J lost 7 bases; unmatched junction nucleotides: 4. The CDR3 contains 12 residues. Looked up from germline, CDR1 is LNHDA and CDR2 is SQIVND (reference sequence). The full variable domain, with the rest looked up from reference TRBV19 and TRBJ2-7, is DGGITQSPKYLFRKEGQNVTLSCEQNLNHDAMYWYRQDPGQGLRLIYYSQIVNDFQKGDIAEGYSVSREKKESFPLTVTSAQKNPTAFYLCASIRTGGEQYFGPGTRLTVT.

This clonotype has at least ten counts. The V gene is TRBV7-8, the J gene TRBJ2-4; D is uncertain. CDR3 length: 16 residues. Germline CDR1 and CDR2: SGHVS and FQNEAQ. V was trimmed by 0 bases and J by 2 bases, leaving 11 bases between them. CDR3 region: CASSLASPPSKNIQYF. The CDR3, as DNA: TGTGCCAGCAGCTTAGCTAGCCCCCCCTCCAAAAACATTCAGTACTTC.

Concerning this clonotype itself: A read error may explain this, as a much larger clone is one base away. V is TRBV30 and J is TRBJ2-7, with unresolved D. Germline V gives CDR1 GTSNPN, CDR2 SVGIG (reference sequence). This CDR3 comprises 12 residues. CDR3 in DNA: TGTGCCTGGAAGCGAGAAGCCTACGGGCAGTACTTC. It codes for CAWKREAYGQYF.

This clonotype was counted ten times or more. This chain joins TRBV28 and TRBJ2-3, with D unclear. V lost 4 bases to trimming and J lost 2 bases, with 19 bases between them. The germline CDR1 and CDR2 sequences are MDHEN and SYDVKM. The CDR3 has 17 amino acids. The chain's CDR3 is CASSSSVASYHTDTQYF. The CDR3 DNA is TGTGCCAGCAGTTCCTCGGTAGCCTCTTACCACACAGATACGCAGTATTTT.

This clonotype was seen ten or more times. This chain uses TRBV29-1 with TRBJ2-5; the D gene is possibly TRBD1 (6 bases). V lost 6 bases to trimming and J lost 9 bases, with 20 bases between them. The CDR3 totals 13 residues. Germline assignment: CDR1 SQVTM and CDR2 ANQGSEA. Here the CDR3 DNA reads TGCAGCGTGGACCGTACAGGTCCAGGGGCCCAGTACTTC. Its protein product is CSVDRTGPGAQYF.

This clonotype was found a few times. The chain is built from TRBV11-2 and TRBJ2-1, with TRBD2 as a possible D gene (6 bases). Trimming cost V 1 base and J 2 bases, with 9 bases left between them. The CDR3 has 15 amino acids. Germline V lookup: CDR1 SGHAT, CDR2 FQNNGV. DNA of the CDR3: TGTGCCAGCAGCTTAGTGGGCGGGACCTACAATGAGCAGTTCTTC. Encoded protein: CASSLVGGTYNEQFF. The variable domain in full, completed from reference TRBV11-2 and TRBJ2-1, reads EAGVAQSPRYKIIEKRQSVAFWCNPISGHATLYWYQQILGQGPKLLIQFQNNGVVDDSQLPKDRFSAERLKGVDSTLKIQPAKLEDSAVYLCASSLVGGTYNEQFFGPGTRLTVL.

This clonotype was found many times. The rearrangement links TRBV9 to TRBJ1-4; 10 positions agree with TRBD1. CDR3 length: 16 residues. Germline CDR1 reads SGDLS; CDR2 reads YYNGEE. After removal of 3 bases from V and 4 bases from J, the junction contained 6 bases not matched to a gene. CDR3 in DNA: TGTGCCAGCAGCGCCGGGACAGGGGTCGGTAATGAAAAACTGTTTTTT. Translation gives CASSAGTGVGNEKLFF.

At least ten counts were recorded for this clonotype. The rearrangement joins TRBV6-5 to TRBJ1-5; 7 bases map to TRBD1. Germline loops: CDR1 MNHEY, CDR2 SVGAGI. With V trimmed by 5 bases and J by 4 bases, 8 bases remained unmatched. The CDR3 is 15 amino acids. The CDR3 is CASSNGDRRNQPQHF. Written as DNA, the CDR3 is TGTGCCAGCAGTAACGGGGACAGACGTAATCAGCCCCAGCATTTT.

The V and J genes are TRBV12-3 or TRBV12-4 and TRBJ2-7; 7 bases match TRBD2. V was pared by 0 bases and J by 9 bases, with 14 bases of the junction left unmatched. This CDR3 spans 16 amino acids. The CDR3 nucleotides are TGTGCCAGCAGTTTAGCGGGGGGAGGGCCCTACGAGCGGCAGTACTTC. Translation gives CASSLAGGGPYERQYF.

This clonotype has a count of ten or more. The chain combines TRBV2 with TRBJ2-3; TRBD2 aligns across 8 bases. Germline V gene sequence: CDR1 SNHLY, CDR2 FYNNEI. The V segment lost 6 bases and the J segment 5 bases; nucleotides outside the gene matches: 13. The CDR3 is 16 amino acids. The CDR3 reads CASRDIREGRGDTQYF. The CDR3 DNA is TGTGCCAGCAGGGACATCCGGGAGGGCCGTGGAGATACGCAGTATTTT.

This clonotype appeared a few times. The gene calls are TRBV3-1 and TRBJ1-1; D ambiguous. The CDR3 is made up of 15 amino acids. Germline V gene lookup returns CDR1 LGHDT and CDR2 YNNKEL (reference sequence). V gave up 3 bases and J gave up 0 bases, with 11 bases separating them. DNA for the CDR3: TGTGCCAGCAGCCACGAACGGAACATGAACACTGAAGCTTTCTTT. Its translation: CASSHERNMNTEAFF.

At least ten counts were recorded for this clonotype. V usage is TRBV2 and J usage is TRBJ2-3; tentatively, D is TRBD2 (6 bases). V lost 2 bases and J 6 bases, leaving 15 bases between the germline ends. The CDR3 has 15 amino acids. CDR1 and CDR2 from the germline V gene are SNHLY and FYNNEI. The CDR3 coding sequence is TGTGCCAGCAGTGAATGGAGTCTAGCGTTCGATACGCAGTATTTT. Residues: CASSEWSLAFDTQYF.